The clone carrying this T cell receptor (beta chain) was detected a few times. In the original workflow: For nucleated cells, counts were estimated from reference gene primer amplification. Assay used: immunoSEQ multiplex PCR; TCRdb lists only in-frame clones, some missing. V and J calls and clone size are given by that table; D and trimming were obtained from the DNA. The data show about 170,000 clones, 84% seen once. V lost 5 bases and J 0 bases, leaving 7 bases between the germline ends. The CDR3 has 13 residues. Germline assignment: CDR1 KGHSH and CDR2 LQKENI. This entry belongs to a study of blood T cell repertoires in COVID-19.

The rearrangement links TRBV18 to TRBJ1-1; TRBD1 is a possible D gene (5 bases). The sample consisted of peripheral blood. The receptor's source is a woman aged 80 or older with COVID-19, enrolled during active disease. The CDR3 bases are TGTGCCAGCTCAACGACAGTGAACACTGAAGCTTTCTTT. Its translation is CASSTTVNTEAFF.